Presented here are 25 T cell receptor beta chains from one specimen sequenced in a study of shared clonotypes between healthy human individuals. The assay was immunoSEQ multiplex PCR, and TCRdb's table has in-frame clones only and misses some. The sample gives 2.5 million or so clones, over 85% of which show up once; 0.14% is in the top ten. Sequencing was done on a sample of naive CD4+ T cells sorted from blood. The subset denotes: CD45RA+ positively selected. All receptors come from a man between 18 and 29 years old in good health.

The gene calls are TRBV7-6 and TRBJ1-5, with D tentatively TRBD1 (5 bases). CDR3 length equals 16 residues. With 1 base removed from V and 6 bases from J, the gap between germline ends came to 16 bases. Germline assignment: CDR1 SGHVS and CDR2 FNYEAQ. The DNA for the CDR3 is TGTGCCAGCAGCTTAGAAGTGGGGCGCCACGGTCAGCCCCAGCATTTT. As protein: CASSLEVGRHGQPQHF. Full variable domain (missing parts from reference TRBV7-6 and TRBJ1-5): GAGVSQSPRYKVTKRGQDVALRCDPISGHVSLYWYRQALGQGPEFLTYFNYEAQQDKSGLPNDRFSAERPEGSISTLTIQRTEQRDSAMYRCASSLEVGRHGQPQHFGDGTRLSIL.

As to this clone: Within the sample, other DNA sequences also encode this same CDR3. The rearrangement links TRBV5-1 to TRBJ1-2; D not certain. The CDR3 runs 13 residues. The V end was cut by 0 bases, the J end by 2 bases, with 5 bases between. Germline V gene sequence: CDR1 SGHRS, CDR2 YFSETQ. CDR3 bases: TGCGCCAGCAGCTTGGTGCCCAACTATGGCTACACCTTC. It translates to CASSLVPNYGYTF. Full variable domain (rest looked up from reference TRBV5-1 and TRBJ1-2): KAGVTQTPRYLIKTRGQQVTLSCSPISGHRSVSWYQQTPGQGLQFLFEYFSETQRNKGNFPGRFSGRQFSNSRSEMNVSTLELGDSALYLCASSLVPNYGYTFGSGTRLTVV.

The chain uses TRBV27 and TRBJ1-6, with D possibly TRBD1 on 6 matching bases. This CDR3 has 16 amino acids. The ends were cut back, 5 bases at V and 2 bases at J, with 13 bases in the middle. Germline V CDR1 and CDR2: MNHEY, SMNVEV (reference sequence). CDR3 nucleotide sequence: TGTGCCAGCAGTATTGGGGGCGTAACCTATAATTCACCCCTCCACTTT. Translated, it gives CASSIGGVTYNSPLHF.

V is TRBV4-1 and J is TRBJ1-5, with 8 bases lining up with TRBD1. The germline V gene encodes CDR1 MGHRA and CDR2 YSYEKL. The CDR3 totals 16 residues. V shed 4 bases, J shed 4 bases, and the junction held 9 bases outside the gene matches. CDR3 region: CASSLTGTGGNQPQHF. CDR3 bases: TGCGCCAGCAGCCTTACCGGGACAGGAGGTAATCAGCCCCAGCATTTT.

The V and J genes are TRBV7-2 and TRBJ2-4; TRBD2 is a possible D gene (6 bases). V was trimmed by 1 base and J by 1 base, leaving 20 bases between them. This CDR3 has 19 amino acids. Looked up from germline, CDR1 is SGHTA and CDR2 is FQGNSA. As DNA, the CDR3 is TGTGCCAGCAGCTTAGATTGGGGGGACGTTAAAGGGGCCAAAAACATTCAGTACTTC. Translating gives CASSLDWGDVKGAKNIQYF.

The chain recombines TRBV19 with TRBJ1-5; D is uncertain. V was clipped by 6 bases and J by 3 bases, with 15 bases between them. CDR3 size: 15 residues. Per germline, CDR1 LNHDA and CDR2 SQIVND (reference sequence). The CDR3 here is CASRRRHAFNQPQHF. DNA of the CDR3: TGTGCCAGTAGAAGGCGGCACGCTTTCAATCAGCCCCAGCATTTT.

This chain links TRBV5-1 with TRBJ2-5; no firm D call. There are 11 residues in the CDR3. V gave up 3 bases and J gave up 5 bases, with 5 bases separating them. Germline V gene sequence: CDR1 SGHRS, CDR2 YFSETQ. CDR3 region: CASSSTETQYF. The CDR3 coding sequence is TGCGCCAGCAGCTCAACGGAGACCCAGTACTTC. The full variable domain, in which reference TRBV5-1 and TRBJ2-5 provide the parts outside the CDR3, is KAGVTQTPRYLIKTRGQQVTLSCSPISGHRSVSWYQQTPGQGLQFLFEYFSETQRNKGNFPGRFSGRQFSNSRSEMNVSTLELGDSALYLCASSSTETQYFGPGTRLLVL.

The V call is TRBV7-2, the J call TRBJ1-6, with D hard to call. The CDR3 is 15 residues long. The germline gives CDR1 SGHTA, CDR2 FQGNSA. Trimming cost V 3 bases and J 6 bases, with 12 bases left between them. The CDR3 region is CASSFAGSFNSPLHF. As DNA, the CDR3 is TGTGCCAGCAGCTTTGCGGGCAGTTTTAATTCACCCCTCCACTTT.

The CDR3 loop reads CASSATGGPYEQYF. The CDR3 bases are TGTGCCAGCAGCGCAACAGGGGGCCCCTACGAGCAGTACTTC. The chain carries TRBV11-2 and TRBJ2-7; 9 positions agree with TRBD1. Unmatched junction bases numbered 4, after V lost 5 bases and J lost 2 bases. This CDR3 region has 14 residues. Looked up from germline, CDR1 is SGHAT and CDR2 is FQNNGV.

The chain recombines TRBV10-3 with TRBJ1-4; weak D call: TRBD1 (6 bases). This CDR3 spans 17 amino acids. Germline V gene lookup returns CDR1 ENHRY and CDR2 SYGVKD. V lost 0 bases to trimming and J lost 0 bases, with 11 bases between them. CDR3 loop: CAISESGGPATNEKLFF. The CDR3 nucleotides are TGTGCCATCAGTGAGTCGGGGGGCCCAGCAACTAATGAAAAACTGTTTTTT.

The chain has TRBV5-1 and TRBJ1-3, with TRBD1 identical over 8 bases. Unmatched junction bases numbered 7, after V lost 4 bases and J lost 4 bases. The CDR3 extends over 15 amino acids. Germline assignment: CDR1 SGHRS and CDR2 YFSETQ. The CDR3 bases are TGCGCCAGCAGCAGGACAGGGCCATCAGGAAACACCATATATTTT. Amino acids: CASSRTGPSGNTIYF.

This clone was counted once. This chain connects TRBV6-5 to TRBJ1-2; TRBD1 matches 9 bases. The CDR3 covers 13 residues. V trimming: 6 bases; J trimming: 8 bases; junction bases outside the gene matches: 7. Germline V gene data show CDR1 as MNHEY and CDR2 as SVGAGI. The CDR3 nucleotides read TGTGCCAGCAGGCCCACAGGGGGCAGAGGCTACACCTTC. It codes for CASRPTGGRGYTF.

The CDR3 here is CASSTSSGANVLTF. CDR3 in DNA: TGTGCCAGCAGTACTAGCTCTGGGGCCAACGTCCTGACTTTC. The rearrangement uses TRBV2 and TRBJ2-6, with D possibly TRBD2 on 5 matching bases. In germline, CDR1 is SNHLY, CDR2 FYNNEI. This CDR3 region has 14 residues. Between the trimmed V and J ends, which lost 5 bases and 0 bases, there was a span of 5 bases. The full variable domain, rest sourced from reference TRBV2 and TRBJ2-6, is EPEVTQTPSHQVTQMGQEVILRCVPISNHLYFYWYRQILGQKVEFLVSFYNNEISEKSEIFDDQFSVERPDGSNFTLKIRSTKLEDSAMYFCASSTSSGANVLTFGAGSRLTVL.

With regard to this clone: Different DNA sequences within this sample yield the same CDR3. CDR3 sequence: CASSQEGLGNTIYF. CDR3 nucleotide sequence: TGCGCCAGCAGCCAAGAAGGGTTAGGAAACACCATATATTTT. The chain employs TRBV4-1 and TRBJ1-3; D gene unclear. The CDR3 is 14 residues long. V was pared by 0 bases and J by 4 bases, with 7 bases between. CDR1 and CDR2 (germline): MGHRA, YSYEKL.

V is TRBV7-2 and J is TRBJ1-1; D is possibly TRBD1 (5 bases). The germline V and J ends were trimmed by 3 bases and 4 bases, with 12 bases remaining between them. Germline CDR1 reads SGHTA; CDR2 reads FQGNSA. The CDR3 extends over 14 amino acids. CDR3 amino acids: CASSFGGWATEAFF. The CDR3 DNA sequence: TGTGCCAGCAGCTTCGGGGGATGGGCCACTGAAGCTTTCTTT. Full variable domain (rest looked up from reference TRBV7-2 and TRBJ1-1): GAGVSQSPSNKVTEKGKDVELRCDPISGHTALYWYRQSLGQGLEFLIYFQGNSAPDKSGLPSDRFSAERTGGSVSTLTIQRTQQEDSAVYLCASSFGGWATEAFFGQGTRLTVV.

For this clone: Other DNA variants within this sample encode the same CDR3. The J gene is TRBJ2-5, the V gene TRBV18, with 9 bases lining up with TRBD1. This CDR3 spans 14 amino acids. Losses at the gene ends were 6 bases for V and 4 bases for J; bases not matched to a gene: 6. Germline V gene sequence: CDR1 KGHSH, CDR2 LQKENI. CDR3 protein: CASSRTGGAETQYF. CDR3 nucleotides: TGTGCCAGCTCGCGCACAGGGGGCGCAGAGACCCAGTACTTC.

The CDR3 DNA follows: TGTGCCAGCAGTTACTCACAACAGGGGCCCCAACAGCCCCAGCATTTT. It translates to CASSYSQQGPQQPQHF. The rearrangement joins TRBV6-6 to TRBJ1-5; 7 nucleotides align to TRBD1. From germline, CDR1 is MNHNY and CDR2 SVGAGI (reference sequence). Trimming at V came to 0 bases and at J to 7 bases, leaving 9 bases not matched to a gene. This CDR3 is 16 amino acids long.

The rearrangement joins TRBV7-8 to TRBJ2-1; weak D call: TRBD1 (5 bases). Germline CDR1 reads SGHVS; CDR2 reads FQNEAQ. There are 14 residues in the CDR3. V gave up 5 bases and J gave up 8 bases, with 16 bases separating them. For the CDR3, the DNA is TGTGCCAGCAGCCCAAGGGGCAGGTCCGATGAGCAGTTCTTC. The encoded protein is CASSPRGRSDEQFF.

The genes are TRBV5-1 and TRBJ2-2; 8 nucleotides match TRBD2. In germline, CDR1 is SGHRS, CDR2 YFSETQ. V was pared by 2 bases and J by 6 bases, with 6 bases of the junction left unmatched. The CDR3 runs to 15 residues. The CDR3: CASSLRAGVAGELFF. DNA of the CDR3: TGCGCCAGCAGCTTACGAGCGGGAGTAGCCGGGGAGCTGTTTTTT.

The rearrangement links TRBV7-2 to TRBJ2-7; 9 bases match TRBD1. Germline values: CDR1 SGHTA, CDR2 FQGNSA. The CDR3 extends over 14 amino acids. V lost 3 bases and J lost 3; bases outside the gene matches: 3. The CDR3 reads CASSFWTGDYEQYF. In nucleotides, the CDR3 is TGTGCCAGCAGCTTCTGGACAGGGGACTACGAGCAGTACTTC.

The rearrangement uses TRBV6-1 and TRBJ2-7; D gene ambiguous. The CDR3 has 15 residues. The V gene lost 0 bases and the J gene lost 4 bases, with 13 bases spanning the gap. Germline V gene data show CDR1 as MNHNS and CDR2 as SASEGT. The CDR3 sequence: CASSEALTGLYEQYF. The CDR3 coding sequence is TGTGCCAGCAGTGAAGCGTTAACTGGGTTGTACGAGCAGTACTTC.

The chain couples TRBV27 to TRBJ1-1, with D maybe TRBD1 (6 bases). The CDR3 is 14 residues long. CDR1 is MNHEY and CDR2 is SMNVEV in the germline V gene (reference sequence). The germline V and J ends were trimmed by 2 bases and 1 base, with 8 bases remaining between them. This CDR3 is CASSLRGENTEAFF. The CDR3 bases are TGTGCCAGCAGTTTAAGGGGGGAGAACACTGAAGCTTTCTTT.

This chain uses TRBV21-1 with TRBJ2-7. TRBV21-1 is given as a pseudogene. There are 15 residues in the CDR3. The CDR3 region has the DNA TGTGCCAGCAGCAATGGAAACGGCAGCTCCTACGAGCAGTACTTC. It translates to CASSNGNGSSYEQYF.

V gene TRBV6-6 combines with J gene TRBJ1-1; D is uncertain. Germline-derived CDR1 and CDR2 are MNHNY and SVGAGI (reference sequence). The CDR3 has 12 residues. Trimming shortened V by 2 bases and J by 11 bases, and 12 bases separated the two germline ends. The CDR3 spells CASSYIGVGAFF. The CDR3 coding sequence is TGTGCCAGCAGTTACATCGGGGTAGGGGCTTTCTTT.

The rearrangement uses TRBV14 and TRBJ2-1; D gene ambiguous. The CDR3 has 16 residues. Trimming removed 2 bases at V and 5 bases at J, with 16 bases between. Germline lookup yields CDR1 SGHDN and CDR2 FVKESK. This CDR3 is CASSQKSQIYDNEQFF. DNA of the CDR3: TGTGCCAGCAGCCAAAAGTCACAGATCTATGACAATGAGCAGTTCTTC. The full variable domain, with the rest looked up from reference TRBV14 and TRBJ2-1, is EAGVTQFPSHSVIEKGQTVTLRCDPISGHDNLYWYRRVMGKEIKFLLHFVKESKQDESGMPNNRFLAERTGGTYSTLKVQPAELEDSGVYFCASSQKSQIYDNEQFFGPGTRLTVL.